The 5 T cell receptor beta chains given below trace back to one sample, sequenced in a study of T-cell memory formation after mild COVID-19. Via MiXCR, TCRdb re-called the 5' RACE reads, giving one row per CDR3 protein. Of about 340,000 distinct CDR3 sequences listed, roughly 13% are singletons. The sequencing input was PBMCs or a T cell subset sorted from them (not recorded which). The source is a man between 18 and 29 years old who had mild COVID-19 (a few samples of this study predate the infection). Cell type and time point are not known.

This clonotype was seen a few times. The V and J genes are TRBV29-1 and TRBJ2-1; D might be TRBD1 or TRBD2, each matching 5 bases. Trimming cost V 6 bases and J 6 bases, with 18 bases left between them. CDR1 is SQVTM and CDR2 is ANQGSEA in the germline V gene. This CDR3 comprises 14 residues. This chain's CDR3 is CSVPRYVGGNEQFF. CDR3 DNA sequence: TGCAGCGTCCCTCGGTATGTTGGGGGCAATGAGCAGTTCTTC.

In this sample, this clonotype turned up once. Just one base apart from a much larger clone, this may be a read error. The rearrangement joins TRBV6-4 to TRBJ2-2, with a possible D match to TRBD2 (7 bases). This CDR3 has 15 amino acids. Deletions cut 3 bases from V and 4 bases from J, with 12 bases between. Per germline, CDR1 MRHNA and CDR2 SNTAGT. In DNA form, the CDR3 reads TGTGCCAGCAGTGAAAGAGGGGGGGCCACCGGGGAGCTGTTTTTT. Translation: CASSERGGATGELFF.

Only a few counts were recorded for this clonotype. V usage is TRBV30 and J usage is TRBJ2-7, with 10 bases fitting TRBD2. Trimming took 6 bases from V and 4 from J; bases not matched to a gene: 3. CDR3 length: 12 amino acids. Germline V gene data show CDR1 as GTSNPN and CDR2 as SVGIG (reference sequence). CDR3: CACTSGAYEQYF. In DNA, the CDR3 is TGTGCCTGTACTAGCGGGGCATACGAGCAGTACTTC.

This clonotype was found a few times. This chain connects TRBV18 to TRBJ2-5; D could derive from TRBD1 or TRBD2 (5 bases each). The germline V gene has CDR1 KGHSH and CDR2 LQKENI. V lost 1 base to trimming and J lost 1 base, with 7 bases between them. The CDR3 length is 14 residues. The CDR3 sequence: CASSPRDGQETQYF. In DNA, the CDR3 is TGTGCCAGCTCACCACGGGACGGCCAAGAGACCCAGTACTTC.

In this sample, this clonotype turned up many times. CDR3 amino acids: CASSQAGLVSPLHF. The CDR3 DNA sequence: TGCGCCAGCAGCCAGGCGGGATTAGTATCACCCCTCCACTTT. The V call is TRBV4-3, the J call TRBJ1-6; the D is unclear. The germline gives CDR1 LGHNA, CDR2 YSLEER. The CDR3 is 14 residues long. Trimming took off 3 bases at V and 10 bases at J, with 13 bases between the two ends.